The 30 T cell receptor beta chains below were found in one sample sequenced in a study of human T cells and chemical hapten exposure. The sample's time point: patch test 2, 6 weeks after DPC sensitization. Treatment described: therapeutic diphenylcyclopropenone sensitization with weekly scalp DPC. TCRdb called the RACE reads again in MiXCR, with one record for every CDR3 protein. The data show about 84,000 distinct CDR3 sequences, around 9.3% seen once. Sequences were derived from whole blood, sampled in connection with sensitization to the hapten diphenylcyclopropenone (DPC). These receptors came from a woman aged 45-60 years with alopecia areata. Some clones in this sample may be carry-over from other donors' samples.

This clonotype occurred a few times. V and J are TRBV20-1 and TRBJ2-3; D possibly corresponds to TRBD2 (6 bases). The germline gives CDR1 DFQATT, CDR2 SNEGSKA (reference sequence). V was trimmed by 1 base and J by 3 bases, leaving 11 bases between them. The CDR3 extends over 14 amino acids. DNA for the CDR3: TGCAGTGCTAGAGCATGGCTAGCGACAGATACGCAGTATTTT. Amino acids: CSARAWLATDTQYF.

The chain employs TRBV29-1 and TRBJ1-2; 8 nucleotides agree with TRBD1. The V gene end was trimmed by 5 bases and the J gene end by 8 bases; junction bases not matched to a gene: 7. The CDR3 has 12 amino acids. Germline assignment: CDR1 SQVTM and CDR2 ANQGSEA. The CDR3 nucleotides read TGCAGCGTTATGACAGGGGATGGGGGCTACACCTTC. Translation: CSVMTGDGGYTF.

This clonotype was counted only a few times. One end of the junction does not line up with germline, which may come from a read error. The chain employs TRBV7-2 and TRBJ1-2; the D is unclear. The CDR3 runs 11 residues. The germline gives CDR1 SGHTA, CDR2 FQGNSA. In DNA, the CDR3 is TGTGCCAGCACCTTATCGGAAGGCTACACCTTC. Its translation: CASTLSEGYTF.

This clonotype came up many times. The V and J genes are TRBV29-1 and TRBJ2-3; TRBD1 aligns across 7 bases. Germline CDR1 and CDR2: SQVTM and ANQGSEA. Unmatched junction bases numbered 7, after V lost 7 bases and J lost 0 bases. The CDR3 consists of 14 residues. This CDR3 reads CSAEDRSSTDTQYF. CDR3 in DNA: TGCAGCGCAGAGGACAGGTCTAGCACAGATACGCAGTATTTT.

This clonotype was seen repeatedly, ten times or more. The chain recombines TRBV7-2 with TRBJ2-7; the D gene is possibly TRBD1 (6 bases). The CDR3 runs 15 residues. Germline V CDR1 and CDR2: SGHTA, FQGNSA. The ends were cut back, 6 bases at V and 1 base at J, with 16 bases in the middle. The CDR3 bases are TGTGCCAGCAGAAATGGACAGACCCTTTCCTACGAGCAGTACTTC. Its protein is CASRNGQTLSYEQYF.

This clonotype was counted many times. The chain links TRBV6-6 to TRBJ1-4; TRBD1 is a possible D gene (5 bases). The germline gives CDR1 MNHNY, CDR2 SVGAGI (reference sequence). This CDR3 has 15 residues. V lost 4 bases, J lost 6 bases, and 15 bases lay in between. The CDR3 coding sequence is TGTGCCAGCAGTTCTAGGACAAGTGCCGATGAAAAACTGTTTTTT. Its translation is CASSSRTSADEKLFF.

A few counts support this clonotype. The junction does not match germline at one end; this may be a read error. The J gene is TRBJ1-6, the V gene TRBV30; D uncertain. Per the germline V gene, CDR1 is GTSNPN and CDR2 is SVGIG (reference sequence). The CDR3 consists of 13 residues. CDR3 loop: CARRSRRTSPLHF. The CDR3 nucleotides read TGTGCCCGGAGGTCCCGACGGACTTCACCCCTCCACTTT. The whole variable domain, remainder taken from reference TRBV30 and TRBJ1-6, is SQTIHQWPATLVQPVGSPLSLECTVEGTSNPNLYWYRQAAGRGLQLLFYSVGIGQISSEVPQNLSASRPQDRQFILSSKKLLLSDSGFYLCARRSRRTSPLHFGNGTRLTVT.

This clonotype was found many times. The rearrangement links TRBV6-6 to TRBJ2-7; possibly TRBD1 for D (6 bases). This CDR3 has 14 amino acids. Germline V gene lookup returns CDR1 MNHNY and CDR2 SVGAGI (reference sequence). Trimming removed 5 bases from V and 6 bases from J, with 17 bases in between. CDR3 nucleotide sequence: TGTGCCAGCAGTCCTAGGGCAGGGGCCGTCGAGCAGTACTTC. This encodes CASSPRAGAVEQYF.

This clonotype was counted many times. The V gene is TRBV11-2, the J gene TRBJ1-2; TRBD1 is a possible D gene (6 bases). The V end was cut by 4 bases, the J end by 3 bases, with 18 bases between. The CDR3 runs to 16 residues. From germline, CDR1 is SGHAT and CDR2 FQNNGV. The DNA of the CDR3 is TGTGCCAGCAGCTCCGGGACAACAGCTGGGTACTATGGCTACACCTTC. Amino acid sequence: CASSSGTTAGYYGYTF.

The genes are TRBV5-4 and TRBJ1-5, with D unclear. Germline-derived CDR1 and CDR2 are SGHNT and YYREEE (reference sequence). This CDR3 has 13 residues. V gave up 5 bases and J gave up 6 bases, with 12 bases separating them. CDR3 residues: CASSPTPGQPQHF. The CDR3 bases are TGTGCCAGCAGTCCAACCCCGGGTCAGCCCCAGCATTTT. Combining the CDR3 with reference TRBV5-4 and TRBJ1-5 gives the whole variable domain ETGVTQSPTHLIKTRGQQVTLRCSSQSGHNTVSWYQQALGQGPQFIFQYYREEENGRGNFPPRFSGLQFPNYSSELNVNALELDDSALYLCASSPTPGQPQHFGDGTRLSIL.

This clonotype has a count of ten or more. This chain joins TRBV29-1 and TRBJ1-5; TRBD1 agrees at 7 bases. The V gene's germline CDR1 is SQVTM and CDR2 ANQGSEA. The CDR3 consists of 14 residues. The trim removed 4 bases at V and 6 bases at J, leaving 9 bases unmatched. The CDR3 region has the DNA TGCAGCGTTGTTGAGCAGGGGGACCGTCAGCCCCAGCATTTT. This encodes CSVVEQGDRQPQHF.

This clonotype has ten or more counts. J is TRBJ2-7 and V is TRBV3-1; tentative D call: TRBD2 (6 bases). The CDR3 extends over 16 amino acids. Germline CDR1 reads LGHDT; CDR2 reads YNNKEL (reference sequence). The V end lost 6 bases, the J end lost 7 bases, and 25 bases lay between the germline ends. The CDR3 spells CASRRPGLLSSREQYF. CDR3 in DNA: TGTGCCAGCAGGCGCCCGGGACTTCTTTCGTCGAGAGAGCAGTACTTC.

This clonotype was seen at least ten times. The chain recombines TRBV7-2 with TRBJ2-6, with D perhaps TRBD1 (6 bases). CDR3 length: 15 amino acids. V was cut by 6 bases and J by 4 bases, with 13 bases left in between. The V gene's germline CDR1 is SGHTA and CDR2 FQGNSA. The CDR3 bases are TGTGCCAGCAGACCTACAGGGCCCGGGGCCAACGTCCTGACTTTC. It codes for CASRPTGPGANVLTF.

This clonotype was picked up a small number of times. The genes are TRBV20-1 and TRBJ1-2; no clear D gene. CDR1 and CDR2 from the germline V gene are DFQATT and SNEGSKA (reference sequence). Trimming removed 6 bases at V and 4 bases at J, with 21 bases between. The CDR3 consists of 15 residues. The CDR3 here is CSAHSGRVGGYGYTF. Written as DNA, the CDR3 is TGCAGTGCCCACAGTGGGCGGGTCGGAGGCTATGGCTACACCTTC.

This clonotype was detected many times. The chain employs TRBV29-1 and TRBJ2-1; D possibly corresponds to TRBD2 (5 bases). Per the germline V gene, CDR1 is SQVTM and CDR2 is ANQGSEA. The length of the CDR3 is 12 residues. V dropped 6 bases and J dropped 8 bases, with 14 bases sitting between them. The CDR3 bases are TGCAGCGTAACGAACACCGGGGATGAGCAGTTCTTC. It specifies CSVTNTGDEQFF.

This chain joins TRBV11-2 and TRBJ1-1; TRBD1 matches at 9 bases. Trimming cost V 11 bases and J 5 bases; bases outside gene matches: 15. The CDR3 extends over 15 amino acids. The V gene's germline CDR1 is SGHAT and CDR2 FQNNGV. CDR3 sequence reads: CASARPGQGWTEAFF. The CDR3 bases are TGTGCCTCCGCCAGACCGGGACAGGGTTGGACTGAAGCTTTCTTT.

This clonotype showed up many times. The chain is built from TRBV6-2 or TRBV6-3 and TRBJ1-5; TRBD1 might be the D (5 bases). This CDR3 spans 18 amino acids. From germline, CDR1 is MNHEY and CDR2 SVGEGT. Trimming cost V 0 bases and J 3 bases, with 18 bases left between them. DNA for the CDR3: TGTGCCAGCAGTTACTCGAGCGTGAGGAGGGGTTACAATCAGCCCCAGCATTTT. It specifies CASSYSSVRRGYNQPQHF.

The V gene is TRBV7-8, the J gene TRBJ2-7, with a possible D match to TRBD1 (5 bases). V was clipped by 1 base and J by 4 bases, with 14 bases between them. This CDR3 is 15 amino acids long. Germline CDR1 SGHVS, CDR2 FQNEAQ. The CDR3 spells CASSLGGAWSYEQYF. The CDR3 region has the DNA TGTGCCAGCAGCTTAGGTGGGGCTTGGTCTTACGAGCAGTACTTC.

The chain is built from TRBV29-1 and TRBJ2-3, with D uncertain. The CDR3 is made up of 15 amino acids. Germline assignment: CDR1 SQVTM and CDR2 ANQGSEA. The V gene lost 6 bases and the J gene lost 5 bases, with 21 bases spanning the gap. CDR3 residues: CSVEAPPRGVDTQYF. As DNA, the CDR3 is TGCAGCGTCGAGGCCCCACCCCGTGGAGTAGATACGCAGTATTTT.

This clonotype was observed once. The gene calls are TRBV5-5 and TRBJ1-6; D gene unclear. The CDR3 runs 14 residues. Between the trimmed V and J ends, which lost 0 bases and 8 bases, there was a span of 9 bases. The germline CDR1 and CDR2 sequences are SGHKS and YYEKEE (reference sequence). The CDR3 reads CASSLDVQDSPLHF. CDR3 DNA sequence: TGTGCCAGCAGCTTGGACGTGCAGGATTCACCCCTCCACTTT.

The V gene is TRBV2, the J gene TRBJ2-3, with TRBD2 matching over 9 bases. The CDR3 loop spans 16 amino acids. V shed 1 base and J 4 bases; nucleotides not matched to a gene: 6. Germline CDR1 SNHLY, CDR2 FYNNEI. The CDR3 protein is CASSEGGGRGADTQYF. The CDR3 region has the DNA TGTGCCAGCAGTGAAGGAGGCGGGAGGGGGGCAGATACGCAGTATTTT.

Details on this clonotype: A much larger clone is a single base away; this may be a read error. The gene calls are TRBV10-3 and TRBJ1-1; tentative D call: TRBD1 (5 bases). The CDR3 covers 15 residues. Germline CDR1 is ENHRY and CDR2 is SYGVKD. The V end lost 7 bases, the J end lost 4 bases, and 19 bases lay between the germline ends. This CDR3 is CAINPGPSVGTEAFF. As DNA, the CDR3 is TGTGCCATCAATCCAGGGCCTTCGGTGGGCACTGAAGCTTTCTTT.

Ten or more counts support this clonotype. The chain is built from TRBV7-2 and TRBJ2-3; weak D call: TRBD1 (7 bases). The length of the CDR3 is 17 residues. The germline V gene encodes CDR1 SGHTA and CDR2 FQGNSA. V gave up 4 bases and J gave up 2 bases, with 19 bases separating them. The CDR3 DNA follows: TGTGCCAGCAGCTCAGGGGGGTGGGACTCATCCACAGATACGCAGTATTTT. It translates to CASSSGGWDSSTDTQYF. Complete variable domain (other parts from reference TRBV7-2 and TRBJ2-3): GAGVSQSPSNKVTEKGKDVELRCDPISGHTALYWYRQSLGQGLEFLIYFQGNSAPDKSGLPSDRFSAERTGGSVSTLTIQRTQQEDSAVYLCASSSGGWDSSTDTQYFGPGTRLTVL.

Ten or more counts support this clonotype. The V call is TRBV6-6, the J call TRBJ2-7, with D tentatively TRBD2 (6 bases). Trimming pared 2 bases from V and 3 bases from J, leaving 17 bases between. The CDR3 runs to 16 residues. CDR1 is MNHNY, CDR2 SVGAGI, per germline (reference sequence). The DNA for the CDR3 is TGTGCCAGCAGTTACCGGGTTGGCGGGGAATTCTACGAGCAGTACTTC. It encodes CASSYRVGGEFYEQYF.

This clonotype has only a few counts. The chain combines TRBV30 with TRBJ1-2, with no clear D. V gave up 2 bases and J gave up 4 bases, with 8 bases separating them. CDR1 GTSNPN and CDR2 SVGIG come from the germline V gene (reference sequence). This CDR3 is built from 12 residues. In nucleotides, the CDR3 is TGTGCCTGGAGTACCCATATCTATGGCTACACCTTC. This translates into CAWSTHIYGYTF.

The table lists this clonotype with many counts. This chain connects TRBV10-3 to TRBJ2-4, with D possibly being TRBD2 (5 bases). V was shortened by 0 bases and J by 0 bases, with 12 bases between the two germline ends. This CDR3 region has 17 residues. Germline V gene sequence: CDR1 ENHRY, CDR2 SYGVKD. The CDR3 here is CAISESGARGAKNIQYF. The CDR3 DNA reads as TGTGCCATCAGTGAGTCAGGAGCACGGGGAGCCAAAAACATTCAGTACTTC.

The CDR3 region has the DNA TGTGCCAGCAGTTCAACACTGGGACAGGGTCTGAACTCCTACGAGCAGTACTTC. Translating it yields CASSSTLGQGLNSYEQYF. The chain joins TRBV28 to TRBJ2-7, with TRBD1 matching 9 bases. Per the germline V gene, CDR1 is MDHEN and CDR2 is SYDVKM. V lost 4 bases, J lost 0 bases, and 13 bases stayed unmatched. This CDR3 is 18 amino acids long.

This clonotype was seen repeatedly, ten times or more. This sequence joins TRBV7-2 and TRBJ2-3, with D unresolved. Trimming stripped 5 bases from V and 2 bases from J, with 5 bases between. The CDR3 length is 12 residues. Germline V lookup: CDR1 SGHTA, CDR2 FQGNSA. For the CDR3, the DNA is TGTGCCAGCAGCCCCTACACAGATACGCAGTATTTT. This gives the protein CASSPYTDTQYF.

The chain has TRBV6-2 or TRBV6-3 and TRBJ1-5; 7 positions match TRBD1. Germline lookup yields CDR1 MNHEY and CDR2 SVGEGT. After removal of 6 bases from V and 1 base from J, the junction contained 6 bases not matched to a gene. The CDR3 totals 15 residues. CDR3 sequence reads: CASRPPGGSNQPQHF. The CDR3 DNA follows: TGTGCCAGCAGGCCCCCAGGGGGGAGCAATCAGCCCCAGCATTTT.

This chain connects TRBV5-4 to TRBJ1-1; a weak D match, TRBD1 (5 bases). The germline V and J ends were trimmed by 3 bases and 3 bases, with 12 bases remaining between them. The germline CDR1 and CDR2 sequences are SGHNT and YYREEE (reference sequence). This CDR3 contains 14 residues. CDR3 sequence (DNA): TGTGCCAGCAGCTGGAATCGGGACCACACTGAAGCTTTCTTT. Its translation: CASSWNRDHTEAFF.